This T cell receptor (beta chain) comes out of a study of blood T cell repertoires in COVID-19. Study at large: Collection of acute and convalescent COVID-19 samples took place in the United States, Italy and Spain. Sample material is recorded as cDNA or gDNA derived from T cells, B-cell-depleted T cells, or PBMCs.

Original methodology: Reference gene primer amplification gave nucleated cell count estimates. Clones were sequenced by immunoSEQ multiplex PCR, and TCRdb holds only the in-frame ones, with some missing. V and J calls and clone size are given by that table; D and trimming were obtained from the DNA. The repertoire has 80,000 to 85,000 clones, roughly 80% of them found once; the top ten carry around 12%. Trimming cost V 3 bases and J 4 bases; bases outside gene matches: 10. The CDR3 spans 16 residues. Per the germline V gene, CDR1 is SGHKS and CDR2 is YYEKEE (reference sequence). Sequenced sample: peripheral blood. The V and J genes are TRBV5-5 and TRBJ2-1, with 7 bases matching TRBD1. The receptor comes from a human donor in a cohort sampled during active COVID-19. The CDR3 nucleotides read TGTGCCAGCAGCTCCCTAGGGGGCTCCTCGTACAATGAGCAGTTCTTC. It is translated as CASSSLGGSSYNEQFF.